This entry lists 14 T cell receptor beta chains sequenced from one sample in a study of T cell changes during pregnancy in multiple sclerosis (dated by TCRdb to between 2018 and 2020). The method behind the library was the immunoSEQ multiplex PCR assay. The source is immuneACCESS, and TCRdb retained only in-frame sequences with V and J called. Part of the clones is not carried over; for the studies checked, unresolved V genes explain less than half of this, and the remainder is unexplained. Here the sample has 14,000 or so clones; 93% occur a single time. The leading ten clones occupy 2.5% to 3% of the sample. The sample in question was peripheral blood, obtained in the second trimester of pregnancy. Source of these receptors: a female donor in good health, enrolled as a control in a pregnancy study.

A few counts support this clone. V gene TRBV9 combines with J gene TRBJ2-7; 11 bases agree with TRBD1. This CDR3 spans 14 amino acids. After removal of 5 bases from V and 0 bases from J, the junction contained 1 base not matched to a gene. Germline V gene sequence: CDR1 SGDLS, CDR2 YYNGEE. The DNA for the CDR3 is TGTGCCAGCAGGGACAGGGGGCCCTCCTACGAGCAGTACTTC. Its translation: CASRDRGPSYEQYF.

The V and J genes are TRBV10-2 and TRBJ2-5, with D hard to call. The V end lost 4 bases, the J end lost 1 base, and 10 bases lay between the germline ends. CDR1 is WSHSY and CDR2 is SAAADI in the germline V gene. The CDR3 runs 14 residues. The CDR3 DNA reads TGCGCCAGCAGTGTTCTATTACCCCAAGAGACCCAGTACTTC. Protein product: CASSVLLPQETQYF.

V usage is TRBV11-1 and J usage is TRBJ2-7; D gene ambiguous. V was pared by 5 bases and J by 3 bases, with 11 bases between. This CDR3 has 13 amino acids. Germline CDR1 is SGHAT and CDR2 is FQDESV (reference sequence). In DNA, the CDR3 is TGTGCCAGCAGCCCCCTGGCGGACTACGAGCAGTACTTC. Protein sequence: CASSPLADYEQYF.

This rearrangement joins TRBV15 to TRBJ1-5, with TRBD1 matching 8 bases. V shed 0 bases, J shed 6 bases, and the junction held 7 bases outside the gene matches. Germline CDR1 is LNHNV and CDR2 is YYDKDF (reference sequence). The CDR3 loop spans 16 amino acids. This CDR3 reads CATSRDRQGYSQPQHF. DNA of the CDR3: TGTGCCACCAGCAGAGACCGACAGGGGTATAGTCAGCCCCAGCATTTT.

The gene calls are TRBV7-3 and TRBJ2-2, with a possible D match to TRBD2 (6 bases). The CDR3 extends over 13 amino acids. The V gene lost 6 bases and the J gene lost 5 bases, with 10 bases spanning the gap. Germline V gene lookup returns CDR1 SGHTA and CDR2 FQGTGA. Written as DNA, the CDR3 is TGTGCCAGCAGTGATCGGGGGACCGGGGAGCTGTTTTTT. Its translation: CASSDRGTGELFF.

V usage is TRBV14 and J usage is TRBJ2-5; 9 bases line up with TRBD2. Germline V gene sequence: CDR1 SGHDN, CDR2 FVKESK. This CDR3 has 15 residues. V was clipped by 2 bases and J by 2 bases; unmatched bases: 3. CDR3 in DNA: TGTGCCAGCAGCCAACAGACTAGCGGACAAGAGACCCAGTACTTC. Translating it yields CASSQQTSGQETQYF. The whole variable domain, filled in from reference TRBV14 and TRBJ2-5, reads EAGVTQFPSHSVIEKGQTVTLRCDPISGHDNLYWYRRVMGKEIKFLLHFVKESKQDESGMPNNRFLAERTGGTYSTLKVQPAELEDSGVYFCASSQQTSGQETQYFGPGTRLLVL.

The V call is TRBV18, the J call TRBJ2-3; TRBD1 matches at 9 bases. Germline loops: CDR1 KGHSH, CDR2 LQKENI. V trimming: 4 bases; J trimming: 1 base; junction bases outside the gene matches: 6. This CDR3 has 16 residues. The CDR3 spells CASSLQGASGTDTQYF. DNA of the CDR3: TGTGCCAGCTCACTACAGGGGGCCAGCGGCACAGATACGCAGTATTTT.

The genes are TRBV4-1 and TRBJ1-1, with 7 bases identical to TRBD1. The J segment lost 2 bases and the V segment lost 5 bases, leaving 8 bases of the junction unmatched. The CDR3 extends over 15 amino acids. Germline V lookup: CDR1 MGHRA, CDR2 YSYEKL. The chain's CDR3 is CASSITGERNTEAFF. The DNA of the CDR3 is TGCGCCAGCAGCATTACAGGGGAACGCAACACTGAAGCTTTCTTT.

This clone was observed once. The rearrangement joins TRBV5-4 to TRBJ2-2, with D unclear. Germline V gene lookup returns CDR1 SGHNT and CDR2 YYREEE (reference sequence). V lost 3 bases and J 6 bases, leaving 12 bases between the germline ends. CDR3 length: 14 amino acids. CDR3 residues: CASSYRHTAGELFF. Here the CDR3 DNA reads TGTGCCAGCAGCTACCGACACACCGCCGGGGAGCTGTTTTTT.

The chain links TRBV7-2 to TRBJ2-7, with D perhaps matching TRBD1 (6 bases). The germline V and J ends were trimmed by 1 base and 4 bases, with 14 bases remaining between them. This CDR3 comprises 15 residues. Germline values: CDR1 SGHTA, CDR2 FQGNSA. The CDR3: CASSLVIGGQYEQYF. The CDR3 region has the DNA TGTGCCAGCAGCTTAGTTATAGGGGGTCAATACGAGCAGTACTTC.

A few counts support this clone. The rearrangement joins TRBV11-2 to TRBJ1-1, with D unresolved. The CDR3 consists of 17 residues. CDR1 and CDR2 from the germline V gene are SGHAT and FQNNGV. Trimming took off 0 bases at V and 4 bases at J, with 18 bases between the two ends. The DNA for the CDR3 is TGTGCCAGCAGCTTAGATCCCCAGATAGGAGAGCGCACTGAAGCTTTCTTT. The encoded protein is CASSLDPQIGERTEAFF.

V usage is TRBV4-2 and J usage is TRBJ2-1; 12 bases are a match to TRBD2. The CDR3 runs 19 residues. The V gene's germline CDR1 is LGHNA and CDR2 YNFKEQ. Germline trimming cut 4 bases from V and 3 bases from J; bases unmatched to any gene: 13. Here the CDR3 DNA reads TGTGCCAGCAGCCTACGGGACAGGGCGACTAGCGGGAGCTACAATGAGCAGTTCTTC. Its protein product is CASSLRDRATSGSYNEQFF.

The CDR3 region is CASSFSDRPQGGQYF. Written as DNA, the CDR3 is TGTGCCAGCAGCTTCTCGGACAGGCCCCAAGGTGGGCAGTACTTC. The chain combines TRBV11-2 with TRBJ2-5, with 7 bases identical to TRBD1. CDR1 is SGHAT, CDR2 FQNNGV, per germline. There are 15 residues in the CDR3. The J segment lost 11 bases and the V segment lost 3 bases, leaving 15 bases of the junction unmatched.

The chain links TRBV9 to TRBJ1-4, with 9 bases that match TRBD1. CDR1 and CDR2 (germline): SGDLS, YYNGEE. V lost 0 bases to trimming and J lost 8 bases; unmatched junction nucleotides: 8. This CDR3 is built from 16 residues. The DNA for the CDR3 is TGTGCCAGCAGCGTAGCACAGGGGGCAGTAGGAGAAAAACTGTTTTTT. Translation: CASSVAQGAVGEKLFF.